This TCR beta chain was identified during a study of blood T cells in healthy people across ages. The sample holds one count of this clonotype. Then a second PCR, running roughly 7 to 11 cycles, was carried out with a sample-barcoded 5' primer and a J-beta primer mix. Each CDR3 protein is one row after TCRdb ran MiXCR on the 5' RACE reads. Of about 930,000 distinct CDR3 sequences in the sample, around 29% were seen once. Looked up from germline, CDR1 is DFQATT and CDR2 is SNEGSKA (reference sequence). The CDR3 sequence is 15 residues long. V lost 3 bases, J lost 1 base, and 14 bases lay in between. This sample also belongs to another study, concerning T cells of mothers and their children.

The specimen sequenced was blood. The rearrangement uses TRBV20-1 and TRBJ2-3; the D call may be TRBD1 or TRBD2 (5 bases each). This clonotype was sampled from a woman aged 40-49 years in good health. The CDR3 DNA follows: TGCAGTGCTAGGCAAAGGCAGGGAGGCACAGATACGCAGTATTTT. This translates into CSARQRQGGTDTQYF.